This entry lists 28 T cell receptor beta chains sequenced from one sample in a study of response to subunit inactivated influenza vaccine (dated by TCRdb to the late 2010s). Library preparation used RT-PCR. These reads were obtained on an Illumina HiSeq 2500. The public sequencing data were trimmed at Q25 with fastp and processed into clonotypes with MiXCR by TCRdb, which kept only in-frame beta chains. One record per CDR3 amino acid sequence lists the most common genes and DNA. Across this sample there are about 240,000 distinct CDR3 sequences, with more than 10% seen only once. Roughly 7.7% of the sample rests with the top ten. The sample was non-naive T cells sorted from PBMCs, taken roughly 2 weeks before vaccination. The sample's cell subset or site label, in plain terms: memory T cell fraction. Receptor source: a man aged 45-60 years who received an inactivated influenza vaccine. Donor details come from another sample of the same person, matched by shared clones.

CDR3 loop: CSAQAGAVETQYF. CDR3 DNA sequence: TGCAGTGCCCAAGCGGGAGCGGTGGAGACCCAGTACTTC. The chain uses TRBV20-1 and TRBJ2-5, with 8 nucleotides matching TRBD2. V shed 6 bases and J 5 bases; nucleotides not matched to a gene: 8. Germline CDR1 reads DFQATT; CDR2 reads SNEGSKA (reference sequence). The CDR3 loop spans 13 amino acids.

This clonotype was counted a few times. The chain has TRBV11-2 and TRBJ1-6; weak D call: TRBD1 (6 bases). Germline V gene sequence: CDR1 SGHAT, CDR2 FQNNGV. This CDR3 is 16 amino acids long. V lost 2 bases and J 5 bases, leaving 13 bases between the germline ends. CDR3 protein: CASSLSGANHNSPLHF. In DNA, the CDR3 is TGTGCCAGCAGCTTATCAGGGGCGAACCATAATTCACCCCTCCACTTT.

This clonotype was observed a few times. V is TRBV5-1 and J is TRBJ1-1, with D unclear. The germline CDR1 and CDR2 sequences are SGHRS and YFSETQ. The CDR3 runs 15 residues. Deletions cut 4 bases from V and 0 bases from J, with 13 bases between. Here the CDR3 DNA reads TGCGCCAGCAGCGTGAACATAGGGATGAACACTGAAGCTTTCTTT. This translates into CASSVNIGMNTEAFF.

The rearrangement links TRBV20-1 to TRBJ2-5; 10 nucleotides agree with TRBD1. V shed 6 bases and J 2 bases; nucleotides not matched to a gene: 15. The CDR3 contains 17 residues. Germline V gene data show CDR1 as DFQATT and CDR2 as SNEGSKA (reference sequence). The CDR3 loop reads CSASSRDRGPTQETQYF. The CDR3 DNA is TGCAGTGCATCGTCCCGGGACAGGGGCCCTACACAAGAGACCCAGTACTTC.

The chain carries TRBV20-1 and TRBJ2-3; 10 bases line up with TRBD2. Germline CDR1 and CDR2: DFQATT and SNEGSKA (reference sequence). This CDR3 spans 16 amino acids. The V and J ends lost 6 bases and 6 bases, in that order; junction bases with no gene match: 15. The CDR3 here is CSATGLAEGPGDTQYF. CDR3 DNA sequence: TGCAGTGCGACCGGACTAGCGGAGGGACCGGGGGATACGCAGTATTTT.

In this sample, this clonotype turned up many times. The chain employs TRBV7-2 and TRBJ2-1, with D tentatively TRBD2 (7 bases). Germline CDR1 SGHTA, CDR2 FQGNSA. The CDR3 spans 16 residues. Trimming removed 5 bases at V and 9 bases at J, with 23 bases between. CDR3 nucleotide sequence: TGTGCCAGCAGCCCGAGTCTGAGCGGAGGGGGGGGTGAGCAGTTCTTC. Protein: CASSPSLSGGGGEQFF.

This chain connects TRBV7-9 to TRBJ2-2; D is unresolved. The CDR3 covers 12 residues. From germline, CDR1 is SEHNR and CDR2 FQNEAQ (reference sequence). The V end was cut by 5 bases, the J end by 7 bases, with 8 bases between. In nucleotides, the CDR3 is TGTGCCAGCAGCCACACGAGCGGGGAGCTGTTTTTT. This encodes CASSHTSGELFF. The whole variable domain, remainder taken from reference TRBV7-9 and TRBJ2-2, is DTGVSQNPRHKITKRGQNVTFRCDPISEHNRLYWYRQTLGQGPEFLTYFQNEAQLEKSRLLSDRFSAERPKGSFSTLEIQRTEQGDSAMYLCASSHTSGELFFGEGSRLTVL.

This clonotype was recorded a few times. The chain has TRBV5-1 and TRBJ2-1; 9 bases are a match to TRBD2. The CDR3 runs to 16 residues. Trimming at V came to 4 bases and at J to 3 bases, leaving 8 bases not matched to a gene. CDR1 and CDR2 from the germline V gene are SGHRS and YFSETQ. CDR3 sequence reads: CASSPMTSGIYNEQFF. Here the CDR3 DNA reads TGCGCCAGCAGCCCAATGACTAGCGGAATCTACAATGAGCAGTTCTTC.

This clonotype was seen more than once but under ten times. The chain recombines TRBV27 with TRBJ2-3, with a tentative D call TRBD2 (6 bases). Between the trimmed V and J ends, which lost 2 bases and 5 bases, there was a span of 11 bases. The germline V gene encodes CDR1 MNHEY and CDR2 SMNVEV (reference sequence). CDR3 length: 14 residues. The CDR3 reads CASSLTRGLDTQYF. In DNA, the CDR3 is TGTGCCAGCAGTTTAACTAGGGGACTAGATACGCAGTATTTT.

This clonotype came up a few times. J is TRBJ2-5 and V is TRBV7-9; the D gene is possibly TRBD2 (6 bases). Per the germline V gene, CDR1 is SEHNR and CDR2 is FQNEAQ (reference sequence). The CDR3 spans 15 residues. The V end was cut by 3 bases, the J end by 2 bases, with 13 bases between. The CDR3 loop reads CASSLTGEVQETQYF. The CDR3 DNA reads TGTGCCAGCAGCTTGACGGGGGAGGTGCAAGAGACCCAGTACTTC.

This sequence joins TRBV12-3 or TRBV12-4 and TRBJ2-5; tentatively, D is TRBD1 (5 bases). Trimming stripped 1 base from V and 5 bases from J, with 11 bases between. CDR3 size: 14 residues. Written as DNA, the CDR3 is TGTGCCAGCAGTTTAGTTGGGCAGGGTGAGACCCAGTACTTC. Residues: CASSLVGQGETQYF.

A few counts support this clonotype. The chain joins TRBV7-2 to TRBJ2-7; 7 nucleotides align to TRBD2. CDR1 and CDR2 from the germline V gene are SGHTA and FQGNSA. Trimming removed 5 bases from V and 2 bases from J; junction bases left unmatched: 12. CDR3 size: 16 residues. The CDR3 here is CASSRDYPVRAYEQYF. The DNA for the CDR3 is TGTGCCAGCAGCCGGGACTACCCAGTACGCGCCTACGAGCAGTACTTC.

This clonotype was counted only a few times. This rearrangement joins TRBV20-1 to TRBJ2-6, with TRBD1 matching over 8 bases. Germline V gene sequence: CDR1 DFQATT, CDR2 SNEGSKA (reference sequence). V gave up 5 bases and J gave up 0 bases; unmatched junction bases: 3. This CDR3 has 15 amino acids. The CDR3, as DNA: TGCAGTGCTCGACAGGGGAGCTCTGGGGCCAACGTCCTGACTTTC. Its translation: CSARQGSSGANVLTF.

The chain has TRBV12-3 or TRBV12-4 and TRBJ2-1; 11 bases fit TRBD2. Germline trimming cut 7 bases from V and 7 bases from J; bases unmatched to any gene: 6. The CDR3 sequence is 14 residues long. CDR3 coding DNA: TGTGCCAGCAACCTAGCGGGGGGTACGAATGAGCAGTTCTTC. This translates into CASNLAGGTNEQFF.

The CDR3, as DNA: TGTGCCAGCAGCACCTCCGGGGGCCGGGGCGAGCAGTACTTC. Encoded protein: CASSTSGGRGEQYF. The J gene is TRBJ2-7, the V gene TRBV3-1; D is tentatively TRBD1 or TRBD2 (6 bases each). The CDR3 is 14 amino acids. CDR1 and CDR2 (germline): LGHDT, YNNKEL (reference sequence). V was clipped by 5 bases and J by 6 bases, with 17 bases between them.

This clonotype has a count of ten or more. This chain's CDR3 is CASTSDLNTEAFF. The CDR3 coding sequence is TGCGCCAGCACCTCGGACTTGAACACTGAAGCTTTCTTT. This chain connects TRBV5-1 to TRBJ1-1; D unresolved. Germline values: CDR1 SGHRS, CDR2 YFSETQ. CDR3 size: 13 residues. V lost 6 bases and J lost 0, with 9 bases in between.

This clonotype was observed a few times. This chain links TRBV20-1 with TRBJ2-5; D remains unclear. The CDR3 runs to 13 residues. CDR1 DFQATT and CDR2 SNEGSKA come from the germline V gene (reference sequence). Trimming pared 1 base from V and 2 bases from J, leaving 8 bases between. The CDR3 is CSARVRRQETQYF. The CDR3 DNA reads as TGCAGTGCTAGAGTACGGAGACAAGAGACCCAGTACTTC.

The chain combines TRBV5-6 with TRBJ1-1; no reliable D call. V was shortened by 1 base and J by 1 base, with 8 bases between the two germline ends. The CDR3 is 14 amino acids. Germline lookup yields CDR1 SGHDT and CDR2 YYEEEE. The CDR3: CASSLWWTNTEAFF. In DNA, the CDR3 is TGTGCCAGCAGCTTGTGGTGGACGAACACTGAAGCTTTCTTT.

In its sample, this clonotype was seen a few times. The V call is TRBV7-2, the J call TRBJ2-1; D gene unclear. The germline V gene has CDR1 SGHTA and CDR2 FQGNSA. Trimming pared 2 bases from V and 5 bases from J, leaving 7 bases between. The CDR3 spans 13 residues. CDR3 nucleotide sequence: TGTGCCAGCAGCTTATCCCATGACAATGAGCAGTTCTTC. Translated: CASSLSHDNEQFF.

This clonotype was detected a few times. V usage is TRBV29-1 and J usage is TRBJ1-2; D possibly corresponds to TRBD1 (5 bases). The germline CDR1 and CDR2 sequences are SQVTM and ANQGSEA. This CDR3 region has 11 residues. V was pared by 7 bases and J by 6 bases, with 12 bases between. CDR3: CSAQGDHGYTF. For the CDR3, the DNA is TGCAGCGCTCAGGGAGACCATGGCTACACCTTC.

In its sample, this clonotype was seen a few times. This chain links TRBV12-3 or TRBV12-4 with TRBJ2-1; D unresolved. The CDR3 loop spans 12 amino acids. Between the trimmed V and J ends, which lost 6 bases and 12 bases, there was a span of 15 bases. CDR3 sequence: CASSQAYGPQFF. DNA of the CDR3: TGTGCCAGCAGCCAGGCGTACGGCCCGCAGTTCTTC.

The J gene is TRBJ2-1, the V gene TRBV11-1, with 10 positions matching TRBD2. This CDR3 spans 19 amino acids. Germline V lookup: CDR1 SGHAT, CDR2 FQDESV (reference sequence). J lost 0 bases, V lost 5 bases, and 13 bases had no gene match. Here the CDR3 reads CASSPRLAGFRSSYNEQFF. In DNA, the CDR3 is TGTGCCAGCAGCCCCCGACTAGCGGGTTTTCGTTCCTCCTACAATGAGCAGTTCTTC. The variable domain in full, with the rest retrieved from reference TRBV11-1 and TRBJ2-1, is EAEVAQSPRYKITEKSQAVAFWCDPISGHATLYWYRQILGQGPELLVQFQDESVVDDSQLPKDRFSAERLKGVDSTLKIQPAELGDSAMYLCASSPRLAGFRSSYNEQFFGPGTRLTVL.

This clonotype was observed a handful of times. The rearrangement joins TRBV3-1 to TRBJ2-7; a weak D match, TRBD1 (6 bases). Germline V lookup: CDR1 LGHDT, CDR2 YNNKEL (reference sequence). The CDR3 runs 14 residues. Deletions cut 1 base from V and 5 bases from J, with 12 bases between. The CDR3 nucleotides read TGTGCCAGCAGCCAAGGGACAGTAAGGGACGAGCAGTACTTC. It yields the protein CASSQGTVRDEQYF.

This clonotype was counted only a few times. The CDR3 DNA reads as TGTGCCAGCAGTTACCTTTTGGCTCGCAACTCCTTGGCCGAGCAGTACTTC. Translation: CASSYLLARNSLAEQYF. The rearrangement uses TRBV6-2 or TRBV6-3 and TRBJ2-7; D remains unclear. The germline V gene has CDR1 MNHEY and CDR2 SVGEGT. The CDR3 covers 17 residues. With 2 bases removed from V and 6 bases from J, the gap between germline ends came to 23 bases.

Many counts were recorded for this clonotype. The chain is built from TRBV15 and TRBJ2-7; maybe TRBD2 (6 bases). CDR3 length equals 16 residues. With 3 bases removed from V and 3 bases from J, the gap between germline ends came to 18 bases. CDR1 is LNHNV, CDR2 YYDKDF, per germline (reference sequence). CDR3 DNA sequence: TGTGCCACCAGCAGTCAAAGAGGAGGGTCTCTCTACGAGCAGTACTTC. This codes for CATSSQRGGSLYEQYF.

This clonotype was recorded many times. The rearrangement uses TRBV7-8 and TRBJ2-7; D may correspond to TRBD1 or TRBD2 (5 bases each). Germline V gene lookup returns CDR1 SGHVS and CDR2 FQNEAQ. The CDR3 runs to 15 residues. Trimming left V 5 bases short and J 4 bases short, with 18 bases between. CDR3: CASSPMGTAKYEQYF. CDR3 in DNA: TGTGCCAGCAGCCCAATGGGGACCGCTAAGTACGAGCAGTACTTC.

This clonotype was picked up many times. This chain connects TRBV5-1 to TRBJ2-1; the D gene could be TRBD1 or TRBD2 (5 bases each). The CDR3 spans 14 residues. The V end was cut by 3 bases, the J end by 4 bases, with 11 bases between. Germline-derived CDR1 and CDR2 are SGHRS and YFSETQ. CDR3 sequence (DNA): TGCGCCAGCAGCTATTCCGGGGCGTACAATGAGCAGTTCTTC. It codes for CASSYSGAYNEQFF. The entire variable domain, with the rest obtained from reference TRBV5-1 and TRBJ2-1, is as follows: KAGVTQTPRYLIKTRGQQVTLSCSPISGHRSVSWYQQTPGQGLQFLFEYFSETQRNKGNFPGRFSGRQFSNSRSEMNVSTLELGDSALYLCASSYSGAYNEQFFGPGTRLTVL.

Only a few counts were recorded for this clonotype. This chain links TRBV5-1 with TRBJ2-5, with D possibly called TRBD1 or TRBD2 (5 bases each). CDR3 size: 14 residues. Germline values: CDR1 SGHRS, CDR2 YFSETQ. Deletions cut 0 bases from V and 3 bases from J, with 9 bases between. CDR3 amino acids: CASSLVGTEETQYF. Here the CDR3 DNA reads TGCGCCAGCAGCTTGGTTGGGACCGAAGAGACCCAGTACTTC.